This TCR beta chain was identified in a study of blood T cell repertoires in COVID-19. Turning to the study itself: PBMCs, B-cell-depleted T cells, or T cells were the source of the cDNA or gDNA that made up the material.

Assay: immunoSEQ multiplex PCR; the TCRdb copy retains only in-frame clones and omits some. Altogether roughly 180,000 clones are present, more than 75% being singletons, with the ten largest covering approximately 9%. Trimming at V came to 8 bases and at J to 3 bases, leaving 2 bases not matched to a gene. The CDR3 contains 13 residues. The specimen was peripheral blood. This chain links TRBV12-3 or TRBV12-4 with TRBJ2-3; 10 bases agree with TRBD1. The receptor's source is a woman between 45 and 60 years old with active or convalescent COVID-19. Here the CDR3 reads CASRDRGTDTQYF. As DNA, the CDR3 is TGTGCCAGCCGGGACAGGGGAACAGATACGCAGTATTTT.